This TCR beta chain was captured by sequencing in a study of T cells in Graves' hyperthyroidism and ophthalmopathy. Looking at the study overall: Staff took peripheral blood when the initial diagnosis was made, before any treatment began.

In the case of this clonotype: The antigen is unknown.

CDR1 and CDR2 (germline): LGHNT, FRNRAP. Trimming removed 4 bases from V and 2 bases from J, with 7 bases in between. This CDR3 region has 13 residues. Researchers took RNA transcripts and amplified the TCR beta CDR3 regions from them. The TCR CDR3 first-round RT-PCR relied on the HTBI primer set. One entry per CDR3 protein results from TCRdb running MiXCR on the multiplex PCR reads. This sample yields 250,000 to 400,000 distinct CDR3 sequences, of which roughly an eighth are seen a single time; about a third belongs to the top ten. Study observations and caveats: A model of 13 V-J features distinguished ophthalmopathy from stable hyperthyroidism. The model anticipated ophthalmopathy a median about 7.1 months pre-onset.

This receptor was identified in a woman aged 40-49 years with Graves' ophthalmopathy. The chain recombines TRBV12-5 with TRBJ2-3; D is undetermined. The sequenced sample consisted of blood. The CDR3, as DNA: TGTGCTAGTGGTTCCACAATCACAGATACGCAGTATTTT. Amino acids: CASGSTITDTQYF.